The 7 T cell receptor beta chains presented below share a single source sample, sequenced in a study of OX40 agonist ivuxolimab in advanced cancers. Only in-frame clones appear in the TCRdb table, and some are missing; sequencing was by immunoSEQ multiplex PCR. The table records tens of thousands of clones, approximately 88% of them present only once. The material was CD4+ or CD8+ T cells sorted from blood, obtained in a trial of the OX40 agonist ivuxolimab. The receptor source for this set is an adult with an advanced solid tumor such as melanoma, head and neck, liver or kidney cancer.

The genes are TRBV2 and TRBJ2-3; maybe TRBD2 (5 bases). Trimming cost V 6 bases and J 1 base, with 11 bases left between them. The CDR3 contains 14 residues. Germline values: CDR1 SNHLY, CDR2 FYNNEI. The CDR3 bases are TGTGCCAGCAGCCAGTTGAGGGGCACAGATACGCAGTATTTT. As protein: CASSQLRGTDTQYF.

This rearrangement joins TRBV7-2 to TRBJ2-1; perhaps TRBD2 as D (7 bases). This CDR3 is 15 amino acids long. V lost 2 bases, J lost 10 bases, and 18 bases lay in between. Germline V lookup: CDR1 SGHTA, CDR2 FQGNSA. For the CDR3, the DNA is TGTGCCAGCAGCTTACGTGGGGGGGCCTATATGGAGCAGTTCTTC. It is translated as CASSLRGGAYMEQFF.

V is TRBV7-2 and J is TRBJ1-6, with a weak D call TRBD1 (5 bases). The CDR3 extends over 14 amino acids. Germline CDR1 and CDR2: SGHTA and FQGNSA. Trimming took 3 bases from V and 9 from J, leaving 12 bases between them. The CDR3 sequence is CASSLETQGSPLHF. The CDR3 nucleotides are TGTGCCAGCAGCTTGGAGACGCAGGGTTCACCCCTCCACTTT.

This clone came up once. V usage is TRBV27 and J usage is TRBJ1-1; TRBD1 might be the D (6 bases). The CDR3 loop spans 14 amino acids. The V end lost 6 bases, the J end lost 0 bases, and 11 bases lay between the germline ends. In germline, CDR1 is MNHEY, CDR2 SMNVEV (reference sequence). The CDR3 DNA follows: TGTGCCAGCAGACAGGGTGCGGTGAACACTGAAGCTTTCTTT. This gives the protein CASRQGAVNTEAFF.

This chain links TRBV7-9 with TRBJ2-3; perhaps TRBD2 as D (5 bases). This CDR3 spans 16 amino acids. Germline loops: CDR1 SEHNR, CDR2 FQNEAQ (reference sequence). V was clipped by 5 bases and J by 2 bases, with 17 bases between them. The CDR3 nucleotides read TGTGCCAGCAGCCCGTTCGGTAGCGCGTACACAGATACGCAGTATTTT. It codes for CASSPFGSAYTDTQYF. The variable domain in full, with the rest retrieved from reference TRBV7-9 and TRBJ2-3, is DTGVSQNPRHKITKRGQNVTFRCDPISEHNRLYWYRQTLGQGPEFLTYFQNEAQLEKSRLLSDRFSAERPKGSFSTLEIQRTEQGDSAMYLCASSPFGSAYTDTQYFGPGTRLTVL.

This clone was detected a few times. This chain joins TRBV28 and TRBJ1-5, with 7 positions matching TRBD1. CDR1 is MDHEN, CDR2 SYDVKM, per germline. This CDR3 has 15 residues. With V trimmed by 6 bases and J by 2 bases, 7 bases remained unmatched. The chain's CDR3 is CASRRQGSGNQPQHF. In DNA, the CDR3 is TGTGCCAGCAGGCGACAGGGATCAGGCAATCAGCCCCAGCATTTT. Supplemented by reference TRBV28 and TRBJ1-5, the full variable domain reads DVKVTQSSRYLVKRTGEKVFLECVQDMDHENMFWYRQDPGLGLRLIYFSYDVKMKEKGDIPEGYSVSREKKERFSLILESASTNQTSMYLCASRRQGSGNQPQHFGDGTRLSIL.

The table lists this clone with a count of one. The rearrangement joins TRBV2 to TRBJ2-3, with D hard to call. In germline, CDR1 is SNHLY, CDR2 FYNNEI. This CDR3 has 11 amino acids. V lost 0 bases and J 5 bases, leaving 0 bases between the germline ends. CDR3 sequence (DNA): TGTGCCAGCAGTGAAGCAGATACGCAGTATTTT. Protein sequence: CASSEADTQYF.